These 17 T cell receptor beta chains were sequenced from one sample in a study of radiotherapy plus CTLA-4 blockade in lung cancer. Repertoires were generated with immunoSEQ multiplex PCR, while TCRdb's copy carries only in-frame clones and drops some. Of some 100,000 clones in the sample, about four fifths are singletons; the top ten hold less than 15%. The specimen was peripheral blood, collected from a patient treated with radiotherapy plus ipilimumab. These TCRs come from a human donor with non-small cell lung cancer that progressed on radiotherapy plus ipilimumab.

The chain has TRBV19 and TRBJ2-5, with 7 bases fitting TRBD1. J gave up 1 base and V 7 bases, and 9 bases lay outside the gene matches. Germline V CDR1 and CDR2: LNHDA, SQIVND (reference sequence). The length of the CDR3 is 15 residues. CDR3 DNA sequence: TGTGCCAGTAACCACCCCGGACAGGCCCAAGAGACCCAGTACTTC. This sequence encodes CASNHPGQAQETQYF.

J is TRBJ1-2 and V is TRBV5-1; a weak D match, TRBD1 (6 bases). The CDR3 runs to 14 residues. Per the germline V gene, CDR1 is SGHRS and CDR2 is YFSETQ. V dropped 0 bases and J dropped 8 bases, with 14 bases sitting between them. CDR3 DNA: TGCGCCAGCAGCTTGGCAGGGGAACGGGAAGGCTACACCTTC. Amino acid sequence: CASSLAGEREGYTF.

The chain recombines TRBV9 with TRBJ2-2; 9 positions match TRBD1. Germline lookup yields CDR1 SGDLS and CDR2 YYNGEE. V trimming: 4 bases; J trimming: 3 bases; junction bases outside the gene matches: 10. This CDR3 contains 17 residues. The CDR3 DNA reads as TGTGCCAGCAGCCCCGGGGACAGGGCATCGGACACCGGGGAGCTGTTTTTT. It encodes CASSPGDRASDTGELFF. The full variable domain, completed using reference TRBV9 and TRBJ2-2, is DSGVTQTPKHLITATGQRVTLRCSPRSGDLSVYWYQQSLDQGLQFLIQYYNGEERAKGNILERFSAQQFPDLHSELNLSSLELGDSALYFCASSPGDRASDTGELFFGEGSRLTVL.

This chain links TRBV6-5 with TRBJ1-3; no reliable D call. The CDR3 is made up of 14 amino acids. Germline V gives CDR1 MNHEY, CDR2 SVGAGI. The V end was cut by 4 bases, the J end by 4 bases, with 11 bases between. The DNA of the CDR3 is TGTGCCAGCAGTTCCGGGGTCCCGGGAAACACCATATATTTT. It specifies CASSSGVPGNTIYF.

The V and J genes are TRBV19 and TRBJ2-5; possibly TRBD1 or TRBD2 for D (7 bases each). The CDR3 contains 17 residues. Per germline, CDR1 LNHDA and CDR2 SQIVND (reference sequence). V was trimmed by 4 bases and J by 3 bases, leaving 21 bases between them. CDR3 DNA sequence: TGTGCCAGTAGTAATGGGAGGGGGCTGCGCGCTAAAGAGACCCAGTACTTC. This encodes CASSNGRGLRAKETQYF.

The chain joins TRBV11-2 to TRBJ2-7; D is perhaps TRBD1 or TRBD2 (5 bases each). Looked up from germline, CDR1 is SGHAT and CDR2 is FQNNGV. V shed 5 bases and J shed 3 bases, with 20 bases lying between them. The CDR3 has 16 residues. CDR3 loop: CASSRWGISGSYEQYF. DNA of the CDR3: TGTGCCAGCAGCCGTTGGGGGATATCGGGAAGCTACGAGCAGTACTTC.

This sequence joins TRBV10-2 and TRBJ1-2, with D unresolved. The germline V gene has CDR1 WSHSY and CDR2 SAAADI. V lost 0 bases and J 4 bases, leaving 12 bases between the germline ends. This CDR3 comprises 15 residues. The CDR3 bases are TGCGCCAGCAGTGAGTCGAGGACGGGCTTCTATGGCTACACCTTC. As protein: CASSESRTGFYGYTF.

The J gene is TRBJ2-1, the V gene TRBV6-5, with a tentative D call TRBD2 (6 bases). Germline V gene data show CDR1 as MNHEY and CDR2 as SVGAGI. The CDR3 consists of 16 residues. The ends were cut back, 0 bases at V and 0 bases at J, with 9 bases in the middle. The CDR3 DNA follows: TGTGCCAGCAGTTACTCGGGGGGTAGCTCCTACAATGAGCAGTTCTTC. It is translated as CASSYSGGSSYNEQFF.

The chain carries TRBV7-9 and TRBJ2-7, with 7 positions matching TRBD1. Germline V gene data show CDR1 as SEHNR and CDR2 as FQNEAQ (reference sequence). The CDR3 is 16 residues long. V lost 0 bases and J lost 1; bases outside the gene matches: 6. CDR3 sequence (DNA): TGTGCCAGCAGCTTAGCAGGCGGCAGGGGGTCCTACGAGCAGTACTTC. It yields the protein CASSLAGGRGSYEQYF.

The rearrangement links TRBV12-5 to TRBJ2-5, with D unclear. Germline V gives CDR1 LGHNT, CDR2 FRNRAP. Trimming removed 7 bases from V and 7 bases from J, with 19 bases in between. The CDR3 sequence is 14 residues long. CDR3 in amino acids: CASAPDSRTGTQYF. Here the CDR3 DNA reads TGTGCTAGTGCCCCTGACTCTCGGACCGGGACCCAGTACTTC.

The chain combines TRBV5-6 with TRBJ2-5, with D maybe TRBD1 (5 bases). The DNA end is more similar to TRBJ2-7, so the J call may be wrong. Germline CDR1 reads SGHDT; CDR2 reads YYEEEE. CDR3 length: 13 residues. CDR3 residues: CASRSTDISEQYF. CDR3 bases: TGTGCCAGCAGATCGACAGATATTTCCGAGCAGTACTTC.

The chain carries TRBV5-1 and TRBJ2-3; weak D call: TRBD1 (6 bases). Germline CDR1 is SGHRS and CDR2 is YFSETQ. Trimming cost V 6 bases and J 2 bases, with 13 bases left between them. This CDR3 has 14 amino acids. CDR3 sequence: CASNLDSPTDTQYF. The CDR3 bases are TGCGCCAGCAATCTGGACAGCCCCACAGATACGCAGTATTTT.

The chain employs TRBV5-6 and TRBJ2-1; a possible D gene is TRBD2 (6 bases). Trimming left V 4 bases short and J 4 bases short, with 9 bases between. The germline V gene has CDR1 SGHDT and CDR2 YYEEEE. The CDR3 has 13 amino acids. In nucleotides, the CDR3 is TGTGCCAGCAGCCCCGGGAGTTACAATGAGCAGTTCTTC. It is translated as CASSPGSYNEQFF.

The CDR3 DNA sequence: TGCGCCAGCAGCTTGAAGGTTGGCGGAACTACCACCGGGGAGCTGTTTTTT. This codes for CASSLKVGGTTTGELFF. The chain couples TRBV5-1 to TRBJ2-2; the D is unclear. The V gene's germline CDR1 is SGHRS and CDR2 YFSETQ. This CDR3 spans 17 amino acids. Between the trimmed V and J ends, which lost 1 base and 4 bases, there was a span of 17 bases. Full variable domain (outside the CDR3, taken from reference TRBV5-1 and TRBJ2-2): KAGVTQTPRYLIKTRGQQVTLSCSPISGHRSVSWYQQTPGQGLQFLFEYFSETQRNKGNFPGRFSGRQFSNSRSEMNVSTLELGDSALYLCASSLKVGGTTTGELFFGEGSRLTVL.

This chain connects TRBV5-1 to TRBJ2-1; 7 positions agree with TRBD1. V gave up 0 bases and J gave up 6 bases; unmatched junction bases: 3. Germline lookup yields CDR1 SGHRS and CDR2 YFSETQ. The CDR3 is 14 residues long. CDR3 region: CASSLDRGSNEQFF. The CDR3 coding sequence is TGCGCCAGCAGCTTGGACAGGGGTTCCAATGAGCAGTTCTTC. Variable domain in full (rest from reference TRBV5-1 and TRBJ2-1): KAGVTQTPRYLIKTRGQQVTLSCSPISGHRSVSWYQQTPGQGLQFLFEYFSETQRNKGNFPGRFSGRQFSNSRSEMNVSTLELGDSALYLCASSLDRGSNEQFFGPGTRLTVL.

This chain joins TRBV30 and TRBJ2-1; TRBD2 matches at 8 bases. Germline V gives CDR1 GTSNPN, CDR2 SVGIG (reference sequence). CDR3 size: 14 residues. J lost 1 base, V lost 3 bases, and 2 bases had no gene match. CDR3 amino acids: CAWRAGGSYNEQFF. In DNA form, the CDR3 reads TGTGCCTGGAGGGCGGGAGGATCCTACAATGAGCAGTTCTTC.

This chain connects TRBV7-2 to TRBJ1-2; TRBD1 agrees at 10 bases. The CDR3 contains 17 residues. After removal of 4 bases from V and 11 bases from J, the junction contained 19 bases not matched to a gene. The V gene's germline CDR1 is SGHTA and CDR2 FQGNSA. CDR3 region: CASSSPPGQGNLARYTF. CDR3 in DNA: TGTGCCAGCAGCTCCCCCCCGGGACAGGGGAACCTAGCTCGTTACACCTTC. Variable domain in full (rest from reference TRBV7-2 and TRBJ1-2): GAGVSQSPSNKVTEKGKDVELRCDPISGHTALYWYRQSLGQGLEFLIYFQGNSAPDKSGLPSDRFSAERTGGSVSTLTIQRTQQEDSAVYLCASSSPPGQGNLARYTFGSGTRLTVV.